This T cell receptor (beta chain) is from a study of T cell repertoires in cytomegalovirus infection. Of note for this clonotype: Its antigen is currently unknown.

TCRdb recomputed calls from the reads with MiXCR, one row per CDR3 protein. The sample records roughly 570,000 distinct CDR3 sequences, 40% being singletons. This CDR3 spans 15 amino acids. Trimming removed 2 bases from V and 4 bases from J, with 11 bases in between. Germline values: CDR1 MDHEN, CDR2 SYDVKM. The TCR was taken from a human donor in good health (CMV status not recorded). Some clones in this sample may be carry-over from other donors' samples. The J gene is TRBJ2-2, the V gene TRBV28; D is unresolved. This material consisted of cultured PBMCs, taken from culture after CMV antigen stimulation. The CDR3 region has the DNA TGTGCCAGCAGTTTAAGACAACTTTTCACCGGGGAGCTGTTTTTT. Protein product: CASSLRQLFTGELFF. The full variable domain, completed using reference TRBV28 and TRBJ2-2, is DVKVTQSSRYLVKRTGEKVFLECVQDMDHENMFWYRQDPGLGLRLIYFSYDVKMKEKGDIPEGYSVSREKKERFSLILESASTNQTSMYLCASSLRQLFTGELFFGEGSRLTVL.